Listed below are T cell receptor beta chains from one sample, sequenced in a study of blood T cell repertoires in COVID-19. Assay: immunoSEQ multiplex PCR; the TCRdb copy retains only in-frame clones and omits some. The data hold 150,000 or so clones, with about 85% observed a single time. Source material: peripheral blood. Every receptor here comes from a woman aged 70 to 79 with COVID-19, enrolled during active disease. Both conserved end residues are part of each CDR3. The D gene is left open where the match is weak. Clone sizes are given selectively: once, few, many, or a class where the clone is expanded.

.	TRBJ1-6	.	TRBV10-2	TGCGCCAGCAGTGAGCCGACAGGTATGGGGAATTCACCCCTCCACTTT	CASSEPTGMGNSPLHF
.	TRBJ1-4	.	TRBV6-5	TGTGCCAGCAGTTACACCTTGTCGAGTGAAAAACTGTTTTTT	CASSYTLSSEKLFF
.	TRBJ1-2	TRBD1	TRBV25-1	TGTGCCAGCAGTGAATGGGACAGGGTGCTATACACCTTC	CASSEWDRVLYTF
once	TRBJ1-2	.	TRBV18	TGTGCCAGCTCACCACCGGGCAGTCCAGGCTATGGCTACACCTTC	CASSPPGSPGYGYTF
once	TRBJ2-1	TRBD1	TRBV7-9	TGTGCCAGCAGCTATGGACAGGGCGAGCAGTTCTTC	CASSYGQGEQFF
few	TRBJ1-5	TRBD1	TRBV25-1	TGTGCCAGCAGTGCCGGGACAGGGTCACAGCCCCAGCATTTT	CASSAGTGSQPQHF
.	TRBJ2-2	TRBD2	TRBV5-6	TGTGCCAGCAGCTTGGTTAGCGGGGGAGACACCGGGGAGCTGTTTTTT	CASSLVSGGDTGELFF
.	TRBJ1-1	.	TRBV14	TGTGCCAGCAGCCAAGATATAGTGGGGGGAAGGAACACTGAAGCTTTCTTT	CASSQDIVGGRNTEAFF
.	TRBJ1-1	.	TRBV28	TGTGCCAGCAGTCTTGATCTCGGGGTGAGGAACACTGAAGCTTTCTTT	CASSLDLGVRNTEAFF
.	TRBJ2-7	TRBD2	TRBV29-1	TGCAGCGTTGAAGATCCGATCCCGGGACTAGCGGGGTACTACGAGCAGTACTTC	CSVEDPIPGLAGYYEQYF
few	TRBJ1-2	TRBD1	TRBV19	TGTGCCAGTAGTCCGGGACAGGGTTTCTACCTTAACTATGGCTACACCTTC	CASSPGQGFYLNYGYTF
.	TRBJ1-1	TRBD1	TRBV5-1	TGCGCCAGCAGCCGGGACAGGTTTTCAATGAACACTGAAGCTTTCTTT	CASSRDRFSMNTEAFF
once	TRBJ2-2	.	TRBV5-4	TGTGCCAGCAGCTCGGGACAAAACACCGGGGAGCTGTTTTTT	CASSSGQNTGELFF
.	TRBJ2-5	.	TRBV18	TGTGCCAGCTCACCGTTCGGAGGACAAGAGACCCAGTACTTC	CASSPFGGQETQYF
few	TRBJ1-6	TRBD1	TRBV7-9	TGTGCCAGCAGCTTCCAGACAGGGTGGTCACCCCTCCACTTT	CASSFQTGWSPLHF
.	TRBJ1-2	.	TRBV20-1	TGCAGTGCTCACAAATATGGCTACACCTTC	CSAHKYGYTF
.	TRBJ2-2	.	TRBV9	TGTGCCAGCAGCGTAGCACAGGGCCCGAACACCGGGGAGCTGTTTTTT	CASSVAQGPNTGELFF
few	TRBJ1-2	.	TRBV9	TGTGCCAGCAGCGTAGAGCCCGCCCCAGGTGGCTACACCTTC	CASSVEPAPGGYTF
.	TRBJ2-6	.	TRBV2	TGTGCCAGCAGTCTGGACAGCGGACCTGGGGCCAACGTCCTGACTTTC	CASSLDSGPGANVLTF
few	TRBJ1-5	.	TRBV7-2	TGTGCCAGCAGCCCCGGCGGGGGTAGCAATCAGCCCCAGCATTTT	CASSPGGGSNQPQHF
.	TRBJ1-5	.	TRBV4-2	TGTGCCAGCAGCCAAGTTAATCCGGGAAATCAGCCCCAGCATTTT	CASSQVNPGNQPQHF
.	TRBJ2-1	.	TRBV11-2	TGTGCCAGCAGCTTAGATCGACAGTATGAGCAGTTCTTC	CASSLDRQYEQFF
once	TRBJ2-4	.	TRBV5-4	TGTGCCAGCAGCGATAAGCTAGCCAAAAACATTCAGTACTTC	CASSDKLAKNIQYF
many	TRBJ2-2	TRBD1	TRBV18	TGTGCCAGCTCACCACCAGGGACAGGGATCCTCGGGGAGCTGTTTTTT	CASSPPGTGILGELFF
.	TRBJ1-6	.	TRBV28	TGTGCCAGCAGTCCCGGGTTGTCGGCCCTCCACTTT	CASSPGLSALHF
.	TRBJ2-7	TRBD1	TRBV5-6	TGTGCCAGCAGCCTTCAACCAGGGGGCTCCTACGAGCAGTACTTC	CASSLQPGGSYEQYF
once	TRBJ1-3	TRBD1	TRBV30	TGTGCCTGGGATATAGGAGGGGGCGGAAACACCATATATTTT	CAWDIGGGGNTIYF
.	TRBJ2-5	TRBD2	TRBV5-6	TGTGCCAGCAGCTTGTTGGGGAGGGCACAAGAGACCCAGTACTTC	CASSLLGRAQETQYF
.	TRBJ1-1	.	TRBV20-1	TGCAGTGCTAATTTTGAGGGAAAAGCTTTCTTT	CSANFEGKAFF
.	TRBJ1-6	.	TRBV7-2	TGTGCCAGCAGCTTCCGAGACAGATCTAATTCACCCCTCCACTTT	CASSFRDRSNSPLHF
.	TRBJ2-5	TRBD1	TRBV18	TGTGCCAGCTCATCAAGCCGGACAGGACAAGAGACCCAGTACTTC	CASSSSRTGQETQYF
large	TRBJ1-2	TRBD1	TRBV19	TGTGCCAGTAGTACTCCCGGACAGGGGGCGAGCGGCTACACCTTC	CASSTPGQGASGYTF
few	TRBJ1-2	.	TRBV5-4	TGTGCCAGCGGCCCGGGAACTACCGTGAATGGCTACACCTTC	CASGPGTTVNGYTF
.	TRBJ2-1	TRBD1	TRBV11-2	TGTGCCAGCAGCACAACAGGGGGGTCCTACAATGAGCAGTTCTTC	CASSTTGGSYNEQFF
.	TRBJ1-5	TRBD1	TRBV30	TGTGCCTGGAGTGCCCGGGACAGGGTCGGTCAGCCCCAGCATTTT	CAWSARDRVGQPQHF
.	TRBJ1-3	.	TRBV18	TGTGCCAGCTCACCACCGACTGTCGGAAACACCATATATTTT	CASSPPTVGNTIYF
once	TRBJ1-5	.	TRBV6-5	TGTGCCAGCAAGGAGGGAGGCGATCAGCCCCAGCATTTT	CASKEGGDQPQHF
few	TRBJ2-3	TRBD2	TRBV19	TGTGCCAGTTCTTTAGCGGGGGGGCCACGAGATACGCAGTATTTT	CASSLAGGPRDTQYF
.	TRBJ1-3	TRBD1	TRBV5-1	TGCGCCAGCAGCCCGGGACAGGGGGTTTCTGGAAACACCATATATTTT	CASSPGQGVSGNTIYF
.	TRBJ1-2	.	TRBV7-9	TGTGCCAGCAGGCACAGGGTCAACTATGGCTACACCTTC	CASRHRVNYGYTF
.	TRBJ1-1	.	TRBV27	TGTGCCAGCAGGGAGCGGGACACTGAAGCTTTCTTT	CASRERDTEAFF
.	TRBJ2-4	TRBD1	TRBV28	TGTGCCAGCAGTTTATTAGGGACAGGCCTCGGAAACATTCAGTACTTC	CASSLLGTGLGNIQYF
.	TRBJ1-1	.	TRBV5-4	TGTGCCAGCAGCAAGAATGGACAGACGAACACTGAAGCTTTCTTT	CASSKNGQTNTEAFF
.	TRBJ1-1	.	TRBV5-4	TGTGCCAGCAGCTTGGGAACGGACATGGCCACTGAAGCTTTCTTT	CASSLGTDMATEAFF
.	TRBJ2-7	.	TRBV20-1	TGCAGTGCTAGTCGGGGGGCTGGGGAGCAGTACTTC	CSASRGAGEQYF
.	TRBJ2-5	.	TRBV4-1	TGCGCCAGCAGCCAAGAGGGGGCAGGGAGGGGGGAGACCCAGTACTTC	CASSQEGAGRGETQYF
.	TRBJ1-2	TRBD1	TRBV28	TGTGCCAGCAGTTCTTTGACAGGGGGGGACTATGGCTACACCTTC	CASSSLTGGDYGYTF
.	TRBJ1-1	TRBD1	TRBV28	TGTGCCAGCAGTGCAGGGGGCACTGAAGCTTTCTTT	CASSAGGTEAFF